A single sample gave rise to the 28 T cell receptor beta chains below, sequenced in a study of blood T cell repertoires in COVID-19. Sequenced by immunoSEQ multiplex PCR; TCRdb stores in-frame clones only, minus some. The table lists nearly 30,000 clones, nearly 80% of them singletons. The sequencing input was peripheral blood. The receptor source for this set is a woman in her sixties or seventies with acute or convalescent COVID-19.

This chain joins TRBV5-4 and TRBJ1-1; the match to TRBD1 covers 9 bases. V lost 6 bases and J lost 0; bases outside the gene matches: 3. CDR1 is SGHNT, CDR2 YYREEE, per germline (reference sequence). CDR3 size: 14 residues. CDR3: CASTGTGMNTEAFF. DNA for the CDR3: TGTGCCAGCACAGGGACAGGGATGAACACTGAAGCTTTCTTT.

The rearrangement links TRBV7-9 to TRBJ2-6; 7 positions match TRBD2. Germline V lookup: CDR1 SEHNR, CDR2 FQNEAQ (reference sequence). The CDR3 loop spans 16 amino acids. The V and J ends lost 4 bases and 0 bases, in that order; junction bases with no gene match: 3. CDR3 protein: CASSSAGVSGANVLTF. CDR3 DNA: TGTGCCAGCAGCTCCGCGGGGGTCTCTGGGGCCAACGTCCTGACTTTC.

The gene calls are TRBV6-5 and TRBJ2-5, with 7 nucleotides matching TRBD2. Per germline, CDR1 MNHEY and CDR2 SVGAGI. The V and J ends lost 7 bases and 1 base, in that order; junction bases with no gene match: 6. The CDR3 runs to 14 residues. This CDR3 is CASTPSGLQETQYF. CDR3 in DNA: TGTGCCAGCACCCCTAGCGGTCTCCAAGAGACCCAGTACTTC.

The chain uses TRBV18 and TRBJ1-2; unclear D gene. Germline-derived CDR1 and CDR2 are KGHSH and LQKENI. The CDR3 loop spans 15 amino acids. V was cut by 3 bases and J by 1 base, with 12 bases left in between. Here the CDR3 reads CASSPEFAFNYGYTF. The CDR3 DNA reads as TGTGCCAGCTCACCCGAGTTTGCCTTTAACTATGGCTACACCTTC.

This chain connects TRBV28 to TRBJ2-5; 7 bases match TRBD1. Germline V gives CDR1 MDHEN, CDR2 SYDVKM. After removal of 4 bases from V and 4 bases from J, the junction contained 12 bases not matched to a gene. The CDR3 is 16 residues long. For the CDR3, the DNA is TGTGCCAGCAGTTCGGTCGGGACAGTTCGGGGAGAGACCCAGTACTTC. This encodes CASSSVGTVRGETQYF.

This clone was seen only once. The chain combines TRBV6-5 with TRBJ1-2, with D uncertain. V lost 7 bases and J lost 7, with 16 bases in between. The length of the CDR3 is 13 residues. Germline lookup yields CDR1 MNHEY and CDR2 SVGAGI. In DNA form, the CDR3 reads TGTGCCAGCATCTCTCGGCCCGAGGGTGGCTACACCTTC. This sequence encodes CASISRPEGGYTF.

The V gene is TRBV10-3, the J gene TRBJ2-3, with TRBD2 matching 9 bases. V shed 2 bases and J 1 base; nucleotides not matched to a gene: 1. This CDR3 comprises 15 residues. CDR1 is ENHRY, CDR2 SYGVKD, per germline. DNA for the CDR3: TGTGCCATCAGTGAGGCTAGCGGGGGCACAGATACGCAGTATTTT. Translated, it gives CAISEASGGTDTQYF.

The chain has TRBV5-4 and TRBJ2-7; D possibly corresponds to TRBD2 (5 bases). Deletions cut 4 bases from V and 0 bases from J, with 11 bases between. Germline V gene data show CDR1 as SGHNT and CDR2 as YYREEE (reference sequence). CDR3 length equals 14 residues. In nucleotides, the CDR3 is TGTGCCAGCAGCCCCCGGAGGAGCTCCTACGAGCAGTACTTC. Its protein is CASSPRRSSYEQYF. The complete variable domain, with remaining parts taken from reference TRBV5-4 and TRBJ2-7, reads ETGVTQSPTHLIKTRGQQVTLRCSSQSGHNTVSWYQQALGQGPQFIFQYYREEENGRGNFPPRFSGLQFPNYSSELNVNALELDDSALYLCASSPRRSSYEQYFGPGTRLTVT.

The J gene is TRBJ2-5, the V gene TRBV20-1, with a possible D match to TRBD2 (6 bases). CDR3 length: 12 amino acids. Deletions cut 3 bases from V and 6 bases from J, with 11 bases between. Germline V gene data show CDR1 as DFQATT and CDR2 as SNEGSKA (reference sequence). The CDR3 here is CSASPSEQTQYF. The CDR3 region has the DNA TGCAGTGCTAGTCCTAGCGAGCAGACCCAGTACTTC.

This clone has only a few counts. The chain carries TRBV2 and TRBJ2-7, with D tentatively TRBD1 (5 bases). Germline lookup yields CDR1 SNHLY and CDR2 FYNNEI. This CDR3 has 13 amino acids. With 6 bases removed from V and 2 bases from J, the gap between germline ends came to 11 bases. CDR3 protein: CASSVKQAYEQYF. CDR3 sequence (DNA): TGTGCCAGCAGCGTCAAACAGGCCTACGAGCAGTACTTC.

J is TRBJ2-1 and V is TRBV19, with D maybe TRBD1 (5 bases). From germline, CDR1 is LNHDA and CDR2 SQIVND (reference sequence). V dropped 3 bases and J dropped 5 bases, with 20 bases sitting between them. The length of the CDR3 is 17 residues. CDR3 nucleotide sequence: TGTGCCAGTAGTATCGTCTGGTCGGCAGGGCAAAACAATGAGCAGTTCTTC. It translates to CASSIVWSAGQNNEQFF.

V and J are TRBV6-5 and TRBJ2-5, with 11 bases that match TRBD2. CDR3 length: 14 residues. The V and J ends lost 6 bases and 5 bases, in that order; junction bases with no gene match: 5. Germline assignment: CDR1 MNHEY and CDR2 SVGAGI. Here the CDR3 reads CASRGLAAGETQYF. Here the CDR3 DNA reads TGTGCCAGCAGGGGACTAGCGGCTGGGGAGACCCAGTACTTC.

J is TRBJ2-5 and V is TRBV29-1; the match to TRBD1 covers 8 bases. Germline V gene data show CDR1 as SQVTM and CDR2 as ANQGSEA. V dropped 3 bases and J dropped 5; count of bases not matched to a gene: 2. The CDR3 consists of 12 residues. DNA for the CDR3: TGCAGCGTTGAGACAGGGGTGGAGACCCAGTACTTC. Translated, it gives CSVETGVETQYF.

The CDR3 loop is CAISEGTSGGTDTQYF. CDR3 nucleotides: TGTGCCATCAGTGAGGGGACTAGCGGGGGGACAGATACGCAGTATTTT. This sequence joins TRBV10-3 and TRBJ2-3; 15 bases map to TRBD2. CDR3 size: 16 residues. J gave up 3 bases and V 2 bases, and 0 bases lay outside the gene matches. CDR1 is ENHRY and CDR2 is SYGVKD in the germline V gene.

This chain uses TRBV10-3 with TRBJ2-7; perhaps TRBD2 as D (5 bases). This CDR3 has 15 amino acids. Germline V gene lookup returns CDR1 ENHRY and CDR2 SYGVKD. V was clipped by 6 bases and J by 1 base, with 16 bases between them. In nucleotides, the CDR3 is TGTGCCATCAGGGACGAGGGTTGGGATTCCTACGAGCAGTACTTC. The encoded protein is CAIRDEGWDSYEQYF.

The chain carries TRBV5-1 and TRBJ2-3, with 10 bases identical to TRBD1. This CDR3 has 13 amino acids. In germline, CDR1 is SGHRS, CDR2 YFSETQ. J gave up 11 bases and V 4 bases, and 7 bases lay outside the gene matches. The CDR3 reads CASSPWTGGKQYF. The CDR3 DNA reads TGCGCCAGCAGCCCGTGGACAGGGGGGAAGCAGTATTTT.

The V call is TRBV6-6, the J call TRBJ2-3, with D unclear. Trimming took off 0 bases at V and 6 bases at J, with 10 bases between the two ends. This CDR3 contains 14 residues. Germline V gives CDR1 MNHNY, CDR2 SVGAGI (reference sequence). The CDR3 reads CASSYSAVSDTQYF. CDR3 coding DNA: TGTGCCAGCAGTTACTCCGCGGTGTCGGATACGCAGTATTTT.

The genes are TRBV5-6 and TRBJ2-7, with 10 nucleotides matching TRBD1. CDR1 is SGHDT, CDR2 YYEEEE, per germline. The ends lost 2 bases at V and 7 bases at J; junction bases unmatched: 15. The CDR3 has 17 amino acids. CDR3: CASSFFLRDRGLGEQYF. The CDR3 nucleotides read TGTGCCAGCAGCTTCTTCCTCCGGGACAGGGGTCTTGGGGAGCAGTACTTC.

The chain joins TRBV20-1 to TRBJ1-2, with TRBD1 matching over 8 bases. V shed 3 bases, J shed 4 bases, and the junction held 10 bases outside the gene matches. Germline CDR1 and CDR2: DFQATT and SNEGSKA (reference sequence). The CDR3 has 15 residues. CDR3 nucleotides: TGCAGTGCTAGTAAATCCGGACAGGGCGGCTATGGCTACACCTTC. This sequence encodes CSASKSGQGGYGYTF.

V and J are TRBV20-1 and TRBJ1-5, with D uncertain. Germline CDR1 and CDR2: DFQATT and SNEGSKA (reference sequence). V was cut by 3 bases and J by 2 bases, with 8 bases left in between. CDR3 length equals 13 residues. In DNA form, the CDR3 reads TGCAGTGCTAGTACAACAGGCAATCAGCCCCAGCATTTT. This codes for CSASTTGNQPQHF.

J is TRBJ2-2 and V is TRBV19; TRBD1 aligns across 7 bases. The CDR3 is 14 amino acids. Germline CDR1 LNHDA, CDR2 SQIVND (reference sequence). Trimming at V came to 7 bases and at J to 0 bases, leaving 2 bases not matched to a gene. In DNA, the CDR3 is TGTGCCAGTACGGGACAGACGAACACCGGGGAGCTGTTTTTT. Protein: CASTGQTNTGELFF.

The J gene is TRBJ2-7, the V gene TRBV7-2, with D tentatively TRBD2 (5 bases). V gave up 1 base and J gave up 2 bases, with 12 bases separating them. This CDR3 comprises 15 residues. The V gene's germline CDR1 is SGHTA and CDR2 FQGNSA. In nucleotides, the CDR3 is TGTGCCAGCAGCTTAGTTTTCGGGATTACCTACGAGCAGTACTTC. It yields the protein CASSLVFGITYEQYF.

The CDR3 loop reads CASSFSGEQEKLFF. In DNA, the CDR3 is TGTGCCAGCAGCTTCTCGGGGGAACAGGAAAAACTGTTTTTT. The chain couples TRBV7-9 to TRBJ1-4; possibly TRBD1 for D (5 bases). There are 14 residues in the CDR3. Germline CDR1 is SEHNR and CDR2 is FQNEAQ (reference sequence). V lost 3 bases to trimming and J lost 8 bases, with 13 bases between them.

The V call is TRBV18, the J call TRBJ1-6; no definite D call. CDR3 length equals 13 residues. CDR1 is KGHSH, CDR2 LQKENI, per germline. V lost 0 bases and J lost 14, with 11 bases in between. The chain's CDR3 is CASSPPNAGSLHF. The CDR3 DNA reads TGTGCCAGCTCACCACCCAACGCCGGTTCCCTCCACTTT.

This sequence joins TRBV5-4 and TRBJ2-5; D perhaps matches TRBD2 (7 bases). This CDR3 has 14 residues. Trimming took 5 bases from V and 1 from J, leaving 12 bases between them. Looked up from germline, CDR1 is SGHNT and CDR2 is YYREEE (reference sequence). CDR3 loop: CASSRGGVQETQYF. CDR3 nucleotide sequence: TGTGCCAGCAGTCGAGGGGGGGTCCAAGAGACCCAGTACTTC.

The chain joins TRBV28 to TRBJ2-3, with D unclear. CDR1 MDHEN and CDR2 SYDVKM come from the germline V gene. V dropped 3 bases and J dropped 5 bases, with 9 bases sitting between them. The CDR3 sequence is 13 residues long. CDR3 loop: CASSLNFGDTQYF. CDR3 coding DNA: TGTGCCAGCAGTTTGAACTTCGGAGATACGCAGTATTTT.

This clone was counted between two and nine times. The V gene is TRBV29-1, the J gene TRBJ2-1; tentatively, D is TRBD2 (5 bases). Germline V gene sequence: CDR1 SQVTM, CDR2 ANQGSEA. Trimming cost V 0 bases and J 9 bases, with 12 bases left between them. This CDR3 has 13 residues. The DNA of the CDR3 is TGCAGCGTTGAAGACCTGGGCGGAGGTGAGCAGTTCTTC. This translates into CSVEDLGGGEQFF.

V usage is TRBV4-2 and J usage is TRBJ2-1, with 8 bases fitting TRBD2. The CDR3 loop spans 16 amino acids. Trimming at V came to 0 bases and at J to 8 bases, leaving 9 bases not matched to a gene. CDR1 is LGHNA and CDR2 is YNFKEQ in the germline V gene. CDR3 loop: CASSQEGGLEGDEQFF. The CDR3 DNA reads as TGTGCCAGCAGCCAAGAGGGGGGACTAGAGGGCGATGAGCAGTTCTTC.